This paragraph covers one TCR beta chain sequence. Its specific antigen is unknown. No base qualities exist here, and no much larger clone lies one base off it. Receptor libraries were prepared by the immunoSEQ multiplex PCR assay. The authors processed their data as follows. A statistical classification framework was built for diagnosing cytomegalovirus status from the catalog of TCR beta chain sequences. TCRdb took this table from immuneACCESS and kept in-frame rearrangements with V and J called. Such tables lack part of the clones; where checked against another copy, unresolved V genes explain under half of the gap, and the rest is unexplained. V, J and clone size reflect that table, while D and trimming were determined from the DNA. The sample contains roughly 180,000 clones, about 89% of them found a single time. The top ten hold 6% to 8% of the sample. The sample originates from a study of cytomegalovirus exposure and HLA in healthy donors (dated by TCRdb to between 2016 and 2019). As for the study more broadly: According to a later analysis, the roughly 120 validation repertoires were produced on the same platform as the roughly 600 repertoires of the first cohort. To predict cytomegalovirus infection status, the study brought together high-throughput TCR immunosequencing, statistical association of individual TCRs with disease status, and machine learning. The study aimed to test whether cataloging public T cell receptors could reveal signatures of past pathogen exposure. In addition to the first cohort of around 670 subjects, a separate validation cohort of 120 different subjects was used.

The paper's findings and limits, for the study overall: In both the original and validation cohorts, the classifier was reported to diagnose cytomegalovirus status with high specificity and sensitivity. In vitro tests confirmed that three of the cytomegalovirus-associated TCR beta chains recognize cytomegalovirus antigens. A later analysis found that TCRs clustered in the first cohort also tended to co-occur in the roughly 110 validation repertoires, with 94% of cluster scores above 0. The authors suggested that the approach could potentially be generalized to other disease states and immunological phenotypes. While some public TCRs were present in many individuals, most TCR sequences turned up only very rarely across donors. A later analysis had no HLA typing for the validation cohort, so co-occurrence there was scored across all 110 or so repertoires. In the study, about 150 TCR beta chains were listed as associated with cytomegalovirus.

Donors formed part of the validation cohort, which comprised 95 to 150 subjects and was distinct from the first cohort of several hundred subjects. The germline V gene supplies CDR1 MRHNA and CDR2 SNTAGT. The V end gives up 2 bases and the J end 2 bases, leaving 4 bases in the junction not matched to a gene. The CDR3 sequence holds 17 residues, the cysteine and phenylalanine included. Just the 51-base CDR3 DNA is kept, in frame starting at base 1. The sequence was collected from a man in his thirties or forties in good health and CMV-seropositive. Rearrangement joined TRBV6-4 to TRBJ2-3; 13 central bases correspond to TRBD2. The sequenced sample was PBMCs. The CDR3 is CASSDTGTSGTTDTQYF. The sequenced DNA: TGTGCCAGCAGTGACACTGGGACTAGCGGGACCACAGATACGCAGTATTTT.